This T cell receptor beta chain was recovered during a study of T cell repertoires in cytomegalovirus infection. Study at large: Public TCR beta signatures indicated both CMV infection and matching HLA type. General observations from the study: The ex vivo response showed dominance by HLA-C-restricted CMV-specific TCR beta clonotypes. Frequencies of public TCR beta families were cumulated, and this identified carriers of CMV plus the relevant HLA.

TCRdb re-derived calls from the reads in MiXCR, one entry per CDR3 protein. This table holds 150,000 to 200,000 distinct CDR3 sequences, less than 9.5% found once. CDR1 MDHEN and CDR2 SYDVKM come from the germline V gene. V lost 1 base to trimming and J lost 3 bases; unmatched junction nucleotides: 8. CDR3 size: 16 residues. There are many counts of this clonotype. Its cognate antigen is unknown. This chain links TRBV28 with TRBJ1-1; 7 nucleotides agree with TRBD1. The receptor comes from a human donor in good health (CMV status not recorded). Some clones in this sample may be carry-over from other donors' samples. The sequenced sample consisted of PBMCs. CDR3 bases: TGTGCCAGCAGTTTATTTTACGGGACAGCTGACACTGAAGCTTTCTTT. As protein: CASSLFYGTADTEAFF.